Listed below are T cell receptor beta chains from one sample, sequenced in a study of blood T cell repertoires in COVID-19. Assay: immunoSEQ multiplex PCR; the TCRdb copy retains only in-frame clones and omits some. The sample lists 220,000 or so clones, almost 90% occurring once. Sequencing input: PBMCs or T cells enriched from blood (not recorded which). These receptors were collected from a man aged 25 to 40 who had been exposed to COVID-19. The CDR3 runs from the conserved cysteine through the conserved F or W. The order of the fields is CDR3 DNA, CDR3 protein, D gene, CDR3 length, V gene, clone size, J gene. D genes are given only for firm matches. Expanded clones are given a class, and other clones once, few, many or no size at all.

cdr3_nt: TGTGCCAGCTCAATGAATAAAGGGGGCAATCAGCCCCAGCATTTT; cdr3_aa: CASSMNKGGNQPQHF; d_call: -; cdr3_length: 15; v_call: TRBV18; clone_size: once; j_call: TRBJ1-5
cdr3_nt: TGTGCCAGCAGCTTTAGGGCGGGAGCTTCGGGAGGTGGCTACACCTTC; cdr3_aa: CASSFRAGASGGGYTF; d_call: -; cdr3_length: 16; v_call: TRBV7-3; clone_size: -; j_call: TRBJ1-2
cdr3_nt: TGTGCCTGGCAGGGACAGGGTAGGACCTACGAGCAGTACTTC; cdr3_aa: CAWQGQGRTYEQYF; d_call: TRBD1; cdr3_length: 14; v_call: TRBV30; clone_size: once; j_call: TRBJ2-7
cdr3_nt: TGTGCCACATCGGGACAACCCAACACTGAAGCTTTCTTT; cdr3_aa: CATSGQPNTEAFF; d_call: -; cdr3_length: 13; v_call: TRBV19; clone_size: -; j_call: TRBJ1-1
cdr3_nt: TGCGCCAGCAGCTTGTCTGCGAATGAGCAGTTCTTC; cdr3_aa: CASSLSANEQFF; d_call: -; cdr3_length: 12; v_call: TRBV5-1; clone_size: -; j_call: TRBJ2-1
cdr3_nt: TGTGCCAGTACCTCCCAACGAGGGGGGGATTCACCCCTCCACTTT; cdr3_aa: CASTSQRGGDSPLHF; d_call: -; cdr3_length: 15; v_call: TRBV19; clone_size: -; j_call: TRBJ1-6
cdr3_nt: TGTGCCAGCAGTGCCACCCGGGACAACCAAGAGACCCAGTACTTC; cdr3_aa: CASSATRDNQETQYF; d_call: -; cdr3_length: 15; v_call: TRBV6-4; clone_size: -; j_call: TRBJ2-5
cdr3_nt: TGTGCCAGCAGCGTAGATGAGAGGGCCGGGGAGCTGTTTTTT; cdr3_aa: CASSVDERAGELFF; d_call: -; cdr3_length: 14; v_call: TRBV9; clone_size: -; j_call: TRBJ2-2
cdr3_nt: TGCGCCAGCAGCTTGGGCAGTAAAGAGACCCAGTACTTC; cdr3_aa: CASSLGSKETQYF; d_call: -; cdr3_length: 13; v_call: TRBV5-1; clone_size: -; j_call: TRBJ2-5
cdr3_nt: TGTGCCAGCAGCCTCATTGGGAGGGGTCACACCGGGGAGCTGTTTTTT; cdr3_aa: CASSLIGRGHTGELFF; d_call: TRBD2; cdr3_length: 16; v_call: TRBV9; clone_size: once; j_call: TRBJ2-2
cdr3_nt: TGTGCCAGCAGCTTAAATAGAATGAACACTGAAGCTTTCTTT; cdr3_aa: CASSLNRMNTEAFF; d_call: -; cdr3_length: 14; v_call: TRBV5-5; clone_size: -; j_call: TRBJ1-1
cdr3_nt: TGTGCCAGCAGCCAAGTGAGTACGGGCGAGCAGTACTTC; cdr3_aa: CASSQVSTGEQYF; d_call: -; cdr3_length: 13; v_call: TRBV14; clone_size: -; j_call: TRBJ2-7
cdr3_nt: TGCAGCACTCATGGAGCCCCCACAGATACGCAGTATTTT; cdr3_aa: CSTHGAPTDTQYF; d_call: -; cdr3_length: 13; v_call: TRBV29-1; clone_size: -; j_call: TRBJ2-3
cdr3_nt: TGCAGCGTGCCGGGGCGGGGCGGGACAGGGACCTACGAGCAGTACTTC; cdr3_aa: CSVPGRGGTGTYEQYF; d_call: TRBD1; cdr3_length: 16; v_call: TRBV29-1; clone_size: -; j_call: TRBJ2-7
cdr3_nt: TGTGCCAGCAGCTTAAACTTGGCGGGGAGGGCAGCAAATGAGCAGTTCTTC; cdr3_aa: CASSLNLAGRAANEQFF; d_call: TRBD2; cdr3_length: 17; v_call: TRBV13; clone_size: -; j_call: TRBJ2-1
cdr3_nt: TGTGCCAGCAGTCTCAGACAGGGGGCTAACACTGAAGCTTTCTTT; cdr3_aa: CASSLRQGANTEAFF; d_call: TRBD1; cdr3_length: 15; v_call: TRBV3-1/TRBV3-2; clone_size: -; j_call: TRBJ1-1
cdr3_nt: TGTGCCGCGTTGCGTGCGGGGCCAACTAATGAAAAACTGTTTTTT; cdr3_aa: CAALRAGPTNEKLFF; d_call: -; cdr3_length: 15; v_call: TRBV19; clone_size: -; j_call: TRBJ1-4
cdr3_nt: TGCAGTGCTAGTTGGGGGGGGAGAGGTCAGCCCCAGCATTTT; cdr3_aa: CSASWGGRGQPQHF; d_call: -; cdr3_length: 14; v_call: TRBV20-1; clone_size: -; j_call: TRBJ1-5
cdr3_nt: TGTGCCAGCAGTTTCCGAGGACAGGGGGACGGCTACACCTTC; cdr3_aa: CASSFRGQGDGYTF; d_call: TRBD1; cdr3_length: 14; v_call: TRBV6-5; clone_size: -; j_call: TRBJ1-2
cdr3_nt: TGTGCCAGCAGCCCCCGGACAGGGGGGACCTACGAGCAGTACTTC; cdr3_aa: CASSPRTGGTYEQYF; d_call: TRBD1; cdr3_length: 15; v_call: TRBV14; clone_size: once; j_call: TRBJ2-7
cdr3_nt: TGTGCCAGCAGTGATCGGACAGGGACCAACTCTGGAAACACCATATATTTT; cdr3_aa: CASSDRTGTNSGNTIYF; d_call: TRBD1; cdr3_length: 17; v_call: TRBV25-1; clone_size: -; j_call: TRBJ1-3
cdr3_nt: TGCGCCAGCAGCCGAGGACTAGCGGGGGAGAAAACCGGGGAGCTGTTTTTT; cdr3_aa: CASSRGLAGEKTGELFF; d_call: TRBD2; cdr3_length: 17; v_call: TRBV5-1; clone_size: -; j_call: TRBJ2-2
cdr3_nt: TGCGCCAGCAGCTTAGCCCAGGGGGCCCAGACCCAGTACTTC; cdr3_aa: CASSLAQGAQTQYF; d_call: TRBD1; cdr3_length: 14; v_call: TRBV5-1; clone_size: -; j_call: TRBJ2-5
cdr3_nt: TGTGCCAGCACGGAGGGTACAGATACGCAGTATTTT; cdr3_aa: CASTEGTDTQYF; d_call: -; cdr3_length: 12; v_call: TRBV7-9; clone_size: -; j_call: TRBJ2-3
cdr3_nt: TGTGGTTCCGGCGACAGGGGGCGAGGAGAGACCCAGTACTTC; cdr3_aa: CGSGDRGRGETQYF; d_call: TRBD1; cdr3_length: 14; v_call: TRBV19; clone_size: -; j_call: TRBJ2-5
cdr3_nt: TGTGCCAGCAGTAATCTCCGGGACAGGGGCACAGATACGCAGTATTTT; cdr3_aa: CASSNLRDRGTDTQYF; d_call: TRBD1; cdr3_length: 16; v_call: TRBV27; clone_size: -; j_call: TRBJ2-3
cdr3_nt: TGCGCCAGCAGCCAAGAGAAAAGCAGGTCTCACAATTCACCCCTCCACTTT; cdr3_aa: CASSQEKSRSHNSPLHF; d_call: -; cdr3_length: 17; v_call: TRBV4-1; clone_size: -; j_call: TRBJ1-6
cdr3_nt: TGTGCCAGCAGTGAAAGGACAGGGGGTTACTATGGCTACACCTTC; cdr3_aa: CASSERTGGYYGYTF; d_call: TRBD1; cdr3_length: 15; v_call: TRBV2; clone_size: -; j_call: TRBJ1-2
cdr3_nt: TGTGCCAGTAGTGGGCCCGGACAGGGACTCTATGGCTACACCTTC; cdr3_aa: CASSGPGQGLYGYTF; d_call: TRBD1; cdr3_length: 15; v_call: TRBV19; clone_size: -; j_call: TRBJ1-2
cdr3_nt: TGTGCCAGTAGTATGGGACAGGCCGCCTACGAGCAGTACTTC; cdr3_aa: CASSMGQAAYEQYF; d_call: TRBD1; cdr3_length: 14; v_call: TRBV19; clone_size: -; j_call: TRBJ2-7
cdr3_nt: TGTGCCAGCAGCCAAGTGGACGAGGGGGCCTACAATGAGCAGTTCTTC; cdr3_aa: CASSQVDEGAYNEQFF; d_call: -; cdr3_length: 16; v_call: TRBV3-1/TRBV3-2; clone_size: -; j_call: TRBJ2-1
cdr3_nt: TGTGCCGTCCGTAGGGGGAATGAGCAGTTCTTC; cdr3_aa: CAVRRGNEQFF; d_call: -; cdr3_length: 11; v_call: TRBV5-4; clone_size: -; j_call: TRBJ2-1
cdr3_nt: TGTGCCAGCAGCACCGGACTCCTTGGTGGCTACACCTTC; cdr3_aa: CASSTGLLGGYTF; d_call: -; cdr3_length: 13; v_call: TRBV6-5; clone_size: -; j_call: TRBJ1-2
cdr3_nt: TGCGCCAGCAGCCGCAAAGCACCGGGACAGGGATTTAATGAGCAGTTCTTC; cdr3_aa: CASSRKAPGQGFNEQFF; d_call: TRBD1; cdr3_length: 17; v_call: TRBV4-3; clone_size: -; j_call: TRBJ2-1
cdr3_nt: TGTGCCAGCCCCTCTGTGGCGACGGGTACAGATACGCAGTATTTT; cdr3_aa: CASPSVATGTDTQYF; d_call: -; cdr3_length: 15; v_call: TRBV2; clone_size: -; j_call: TRBJ2-3
cdr3_nt: TGTGCCAGTAGTAGAGGACAGGGGTTCTCCTACGAGCAGTACTTC; cdr3_aa: CASSRGQGFSYEQYF; d_call: TRBD1; cdr3_length: 15; v_call: TRBV19; clone_size: -; j_call: TRBJ2-7
cdr3_nt: TGTGCCAGCAGTTTCCAGGGGGCATATGGCTACACCTTC; cdr3_aa: CASSFQGAYGYTF; d_call: TRBD1; cdr3_length: 13; v_call: TRBV27; clone_size: -; j_call: TRBJ1-2
cdr3_nt: TGCGCCAGCAGCCAGAGAGGACTAGCGAGCGAGCAGTTCTTC; cdr3_aa: CASSQRGLASEQFF; d_call: TRBD2; cdr3_length: 14; v_call: TRBV4-1; clone_size: once; j_call: TRBJ2-1
cdr3_nt: TGCGCCAGCAGCCCAGGGACAGCCTCTACGGGGAACACTGAAGCTTTCTTT; cdr3_aa: CASSPGTASTGNTEAFF; d_call: TRBD1; cdr3_length: 17; v_call: TRBV4-1; clone_size: -; j_call: TRBJ1-1
cdr3_nt: TGTGCCAGCAGCTTACAGGATGGGTCGCTGACCTTC; cdr3_aa: CASSLQDGSLTF; d_call: -; cdr3_length: 12; v_call: TRBV7-8; clone_size: few; j_call: TRBJ1-2
cdr3_nt: TGTGCCAGCAGCTTCAGAGGACAGGGGGAGTTAGGGGAGCTGTTTTTT; cdr3_aa: CASSFRGQGELGELFF; d_call: TRBD1; cdr3_length: 16; v_call: TRBV7-8; clone_size: -; j_call: TRBJ2-2
cdr3_nt: TGCGCCAGCAGCTTGTCGGGGATTAGTATTTGGGGCTACACCTTC; cdr3_aa: CASSLSGISIWGYTF; d_call: -; cdr3_length: 15; v_call: TRBV5-1; clone_size: -; j_call: TRBJ1-2
cdr3_nt: TGTGCCAGCGCCATCTTTAGGAACACTGAAGCTTTCTTT; cdr3_aa: CASAIFRNTEAFF; d_call: -; cdr3_length: 13; v_call: TRBV12-3/TRBV12-4; clone_size: -; j_call: TRBJ1-1
cdr3_nt: TGTGCCAGCAGCGTAGGGTCCCAGCGGGTGAGCTCTGGGGCCAACGTCCTGACTTTC; cdr3_aa: CASSVGSQRVSSGANVLTF; d_call: -; cdr3_length: 19; v_call: TRBV9; clone_size: -; j_call: TRBJ2-6
cdr3_nt: TGTGCCAGTAGACCTGGGTGGGGGCCCTACCGGGACACCGGGGAGCTGTTTTTT; cdr3_aa: CASRPGWGPYRDTGELFF; d_call: -; cdr3_length: 18; v_call: TRBV19; clone_size: -; j_call: TRBJ2-2
cdr3_nt: TGCAGCGTTGACGGAATTAGACAGGTCGCTCTCGGTGGCTACACCTTC; cdr3_aa: CSVDGIRQVALGGYTF; d_call: -; cdr3_length: 16; v_call: TRBV29-1; clone_size: few; j_call: TRBJ1-2